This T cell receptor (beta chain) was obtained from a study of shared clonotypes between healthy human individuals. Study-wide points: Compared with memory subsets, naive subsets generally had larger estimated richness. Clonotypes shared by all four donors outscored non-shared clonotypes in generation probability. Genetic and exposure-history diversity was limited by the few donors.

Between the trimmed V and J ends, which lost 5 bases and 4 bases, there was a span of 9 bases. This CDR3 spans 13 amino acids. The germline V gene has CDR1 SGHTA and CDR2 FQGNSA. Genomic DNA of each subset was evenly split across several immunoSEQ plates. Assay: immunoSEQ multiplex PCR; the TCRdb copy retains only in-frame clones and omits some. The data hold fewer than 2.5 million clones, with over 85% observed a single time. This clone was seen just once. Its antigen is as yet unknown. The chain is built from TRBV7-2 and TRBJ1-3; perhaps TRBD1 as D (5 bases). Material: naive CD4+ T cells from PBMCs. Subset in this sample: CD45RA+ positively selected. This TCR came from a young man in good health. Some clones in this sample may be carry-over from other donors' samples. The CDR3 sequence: CASSPEGGNTIYF. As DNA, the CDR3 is TGTGCCAGCAGCCCCGAGGGGGGAAACACCATATATTTT.